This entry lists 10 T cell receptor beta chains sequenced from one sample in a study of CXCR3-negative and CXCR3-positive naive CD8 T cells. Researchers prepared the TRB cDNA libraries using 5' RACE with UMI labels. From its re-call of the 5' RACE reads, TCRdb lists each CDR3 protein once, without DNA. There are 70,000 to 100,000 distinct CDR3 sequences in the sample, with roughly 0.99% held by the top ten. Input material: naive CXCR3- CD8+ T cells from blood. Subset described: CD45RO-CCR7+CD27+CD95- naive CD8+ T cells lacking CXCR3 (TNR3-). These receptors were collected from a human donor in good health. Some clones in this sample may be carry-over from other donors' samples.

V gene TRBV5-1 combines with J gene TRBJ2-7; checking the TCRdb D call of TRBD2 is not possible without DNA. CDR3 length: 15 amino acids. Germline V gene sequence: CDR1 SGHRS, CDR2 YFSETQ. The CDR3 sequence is CASSPSGTSVYEQYF.

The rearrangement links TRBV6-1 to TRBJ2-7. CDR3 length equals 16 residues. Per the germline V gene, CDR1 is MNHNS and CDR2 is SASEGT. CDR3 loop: CASSPTWSGSSYEQYF.

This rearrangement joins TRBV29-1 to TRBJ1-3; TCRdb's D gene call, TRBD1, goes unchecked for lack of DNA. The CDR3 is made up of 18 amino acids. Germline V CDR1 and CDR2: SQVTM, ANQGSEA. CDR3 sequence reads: CSVDLGAGGASPGNTIYF.

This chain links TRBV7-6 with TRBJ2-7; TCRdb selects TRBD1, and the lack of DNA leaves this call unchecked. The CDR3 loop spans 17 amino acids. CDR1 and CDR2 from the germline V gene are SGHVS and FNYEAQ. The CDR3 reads CASSLAPLDRVIYEQYF.

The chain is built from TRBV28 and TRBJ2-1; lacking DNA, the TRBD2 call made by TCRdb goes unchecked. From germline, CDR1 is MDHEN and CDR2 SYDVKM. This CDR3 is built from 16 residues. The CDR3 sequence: CASSTKTSGRFREQFF.

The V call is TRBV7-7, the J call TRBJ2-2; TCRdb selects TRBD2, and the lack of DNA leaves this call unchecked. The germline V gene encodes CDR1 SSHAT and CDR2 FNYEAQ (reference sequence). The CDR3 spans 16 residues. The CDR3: CASSATSGGATGELFF.

CDR3 in amino acids: CATSRDRGPTLVLTF. V and J are TRBV15 and TRBJ2-6; TCRdb selects TRBD2, and the lack of DNA leaves this call unchecked. The germline gives CDR1 LNHNV, CDR2 YYDKDF (reference sequence). CDR3 length equals 15 residues.

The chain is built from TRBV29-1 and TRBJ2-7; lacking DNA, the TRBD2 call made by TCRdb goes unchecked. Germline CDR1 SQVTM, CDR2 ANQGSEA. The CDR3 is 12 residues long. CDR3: CSVEERRYEQYF.

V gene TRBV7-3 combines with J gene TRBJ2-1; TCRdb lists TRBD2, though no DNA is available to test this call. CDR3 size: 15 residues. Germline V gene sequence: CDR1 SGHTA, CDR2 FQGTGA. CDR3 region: CASSLTGLAYNEQFF. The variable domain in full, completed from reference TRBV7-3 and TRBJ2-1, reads GAGVSQTPSNKVTEKGKYVELRCDPISGHTALYWYRQSLGQGPEFLIYFQGTGAADDSGLPNDRFFAVRPEGSVSTLKIQRTERGDSAVYLCASSLTGLAYNEQFFGPGTRLTVL.

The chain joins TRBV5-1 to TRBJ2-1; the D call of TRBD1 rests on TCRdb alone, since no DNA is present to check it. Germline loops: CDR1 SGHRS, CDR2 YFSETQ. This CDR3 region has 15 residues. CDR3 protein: CASSTGTGEFNEQFF. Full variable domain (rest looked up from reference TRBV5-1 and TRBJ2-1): KAGVTQTPRYLIKTRGQQVTLSCSPISGHRSVSWYQQTPGQGLQFLFEYFSETQRNKGNFPGRFSGRQFSNSRSEMNVSTLELGDSALYLCASSTGTGEFNEQFFGPGTRLTVL.